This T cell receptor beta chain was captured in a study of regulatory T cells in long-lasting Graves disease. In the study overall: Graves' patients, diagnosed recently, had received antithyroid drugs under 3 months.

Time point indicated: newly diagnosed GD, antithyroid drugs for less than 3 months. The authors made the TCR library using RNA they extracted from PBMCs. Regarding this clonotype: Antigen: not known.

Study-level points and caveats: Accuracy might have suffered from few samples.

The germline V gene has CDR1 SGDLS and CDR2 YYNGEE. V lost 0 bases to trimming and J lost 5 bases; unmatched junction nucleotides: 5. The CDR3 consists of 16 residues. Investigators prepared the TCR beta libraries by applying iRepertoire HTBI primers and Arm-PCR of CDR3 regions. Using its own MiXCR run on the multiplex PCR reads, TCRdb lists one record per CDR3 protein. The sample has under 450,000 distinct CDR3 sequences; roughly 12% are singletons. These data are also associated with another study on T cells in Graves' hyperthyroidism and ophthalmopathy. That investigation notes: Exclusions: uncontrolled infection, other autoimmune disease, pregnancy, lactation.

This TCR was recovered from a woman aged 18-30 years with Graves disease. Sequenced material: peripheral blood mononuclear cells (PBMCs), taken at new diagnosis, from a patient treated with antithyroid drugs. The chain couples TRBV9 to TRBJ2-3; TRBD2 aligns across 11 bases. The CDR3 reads CASSVVSGGGRDTQYF. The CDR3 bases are TGTGCCAGCAGCGTAGTTAGCGGGGGGGGCAGAGATACGCAGTATTTT.